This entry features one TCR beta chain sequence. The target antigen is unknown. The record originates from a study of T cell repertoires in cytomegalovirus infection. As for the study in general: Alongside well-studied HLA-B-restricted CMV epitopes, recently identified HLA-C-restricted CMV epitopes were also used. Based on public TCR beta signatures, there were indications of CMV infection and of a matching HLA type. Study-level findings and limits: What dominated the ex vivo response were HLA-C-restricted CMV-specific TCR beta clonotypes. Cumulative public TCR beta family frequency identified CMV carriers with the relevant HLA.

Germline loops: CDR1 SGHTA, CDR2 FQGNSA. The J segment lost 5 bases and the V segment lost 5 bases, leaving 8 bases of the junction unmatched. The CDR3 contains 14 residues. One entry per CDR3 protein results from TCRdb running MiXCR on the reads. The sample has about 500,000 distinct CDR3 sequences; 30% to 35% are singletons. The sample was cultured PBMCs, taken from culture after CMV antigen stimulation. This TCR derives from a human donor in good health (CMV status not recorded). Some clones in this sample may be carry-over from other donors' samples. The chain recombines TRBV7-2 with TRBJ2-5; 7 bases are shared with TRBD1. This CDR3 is CASSAGQGVETQYF. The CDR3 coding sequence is TGTGCCAGCAGCGCGGGCCAGGGGGTGGAGACCCAGTACTTC.